One and the same sample provided the 25 T cell receptor beta chains below, sequenced in a study of early T cells in non-severe SARS-CoV-2 infection. TCRdb used MiXCR to reprocess the 5' RACE reads, holding one entry per CDR3 protein. The data hold roughly 86,000 distinct CDR3 sequences, with about 14% observed a single time. What was sequenced was whole blood. The receptors originated from an adult who was a healthcare worker with PCR-confirmed SARS-CoV-2 infection or an uninfected control (not recorded which).

This clonotype turned up a few times. The chain recombines TRBV30 with TRBJ2-7; D is possibly TRBD2 (5 bases). V lost 2 bases and J 2 bases, leaving 13 bases between the germline ends. The CDR3 spans 14 residues. Germline assignment: CDR1 GTSNPN and CDR2 SVGIG (reference sequence). Here the CDR3 reads CAWSHPPGTYEQYV. In nucleotides, the CDR3 is TGTGCCTGGAGTCACCCCCCCGGGACCTACGAGCAGTACGTC.

The sample holds a few counts of this clonotype. CDR3 region: CASSTTGGDYGYTF. The CDR3 bases are TGTGCCAGCAGCACCACAGGGGGGGACTATGGCTACACCTTC. This chain joins TRBV5-4 and TRBJ1-2, with 8 bases matching TRBD1. Trimming cost V 4 bases and J 3 bases; bases outside gene matches: 5. CDR1 is SGHNT and CDR2 is YYREEE in the germline V gene (reference sequence). CDR3 size: 14 residues.

This clonotype was seen ten or more times. V usage is TRBV5-1 and J usage is TRBJ1-4, with D hard to call. V was cut by 4 bases and J by 6 bases, with 16 bases left in between. Germline values: CDR1 SGHRS, CDR2 YFSETQ. This CDR3 has 15 residues. CDR3 sequence: CASSLTGSTDEKLFF. In DNA, the CDR3 is TGCGCCAGCAGCCTTACCGGGTCTACCGATGAAAAACTGTTTTTT.

This clonotype was counted at least ten times. The chain couples TRBV29-1 to TRBJ1-2; the match to TRBD1 covers 9 bases. Germline loops: CDR1 SQVTM, CDR2 ANQGSEA. Losses at the gene ends were 7 bases for V and 3 bases for J; bases not matched to a gene: 6. The CDR3 spans 13 residues. The CDR3 DNA reads as TGCAGCGCGGGACAGGGAAAGGACTATGGCTACACCTTC. Amino acids: CSAGQGKDYGYTF.

This clonotype was seen more than once but under ten times. V is TRBV7-9 and J is TRBJ2-7; D perhaps matches TRBD2 (6 bases). V shed 5 bases and J shed 7 bases, with 12 bases lying between them. The germline V gene encodes CDR1 SEHNR and CDR2 FQNEAQ (reference sequence). The CDR3 covers 12 residues. The CDR3 DNA reads as TGTGCCAGCAGCGTGGGCCGGGGGGAGCAGTACGTC. Amino acid sequence: CASSVGRGEQYV.

The chain recombines TRBV3-1 with TRBJ1-1; 8 bases are a match to TRBD1. The CDR3 consists of 13 residues. V lost 8 bases, J lost 7 bases, and 9 bases stayed unmatched. Germline V gives CDR1 LGHDT, CDR2 YNNKEL (reference sequence). DNA for the CDR3: TGTGCCAGCGGGCAACAGGGGGTACGTGAAGCTTTCTTT. Residues: CASGQQGVREAFF.

This clonotype occurred many times. The V gene is TRBV6-2 or TRBV6-3, the J gene TRBJ2-1; 7 bases map to TRBD1. The V gene's germline CDR1 is MNHEY and CDR2 SVGEGT. The CDR3 totals 15 residues. Germline trimming cut 5 bases from V and 3 bases from J; bases unmatched to any gene: 7. CDR3 sequence (DNA): TGTGCCAGCAGTCGCCGACAGGGACACTACAATGAGCAGTTCTTC. This sequence encodes CASSRRQGHYNEQFF.

This chain joins TRBV10-3 and TRBJ2-3; D call uncertain. The CDR3 spans 12 residues. Germline-derived CDR1 and CDR2 are ENHRY and SYGVKD. The V end was cut by 6 bases, the J end by 2 bases, with 6 bases between. The CDR3, as DNA: TGTGCCATCAGCGGCACCACAGATACGCAGTATTTT. Translating gives CAISGTTDTQYF.

This clonotype was counted only a few times. The chain recombines TRBV20-1 with TRBJ2-1, with 12 bases aligning to TRBD2. The CDR3 sequence is 16 residues long. Germline CDR1 reads DFQATT; CDR2 reads SNEGSKA (reference sequence). J gave up 5 bases and V 0 bases, and 5 bases lay outside the gene matches. CDR3 coding DNA: TGCAGTGCTAGAGATACACTAGCGGGGGGACACAATGAGCAGTTCTTC. It encodes CSARDTLAGGHNEQFF.

This clonotype was seen more than once but under ten times. DNA of the CDR3: TGTGCTAGTGGTTTGACCAACCGCAGGACGAACACTGAAGCTTTCTTT. It yields the protein CASGLTNRRTNTEAFF. V and J are TRBV12-5 and TRBJ1-1; no firm D call. CDR3 size: 16 residues. The V and J ends lost 2 bases and 1 base respectively, with 14 bases between them. Germline lookup yields CDR1 LGHNT and CDR2 FRNRAP.

In this sample, this clonotype turned up many times. The V gene is TRBV6-6, the J gene TRBJ1-5; unclear D gene. The germline V gene encodes CDR1 MNHNY and CDR2 SVGAGI (reference sequence). Trimming removed 10 bases at V and 5 bases at J, with 18 bases between. CDR3 length: 14 amino acids. The CDR3 loop reads CATITDGRDQPQHF. The CDR3 DNA follows: TGTGCCACCATCACGGACGGTAGAGATCAGCCCCAGCATTTT.

This clonotype was counted only a few times. The V call is TRBV19, the J call TRBJ2-3; 7 positions agree with TRBD2. Germline lookup yields CDR1 LNHDA and CDR2 SQIVND (reference sequence). V trimming: 8 bases; J trimming: 2 bases; junction bases outside the gene matches: 1. The CDR3 consists of 12 residues. DNA of the CDR3: TGTGCCAGTCGGGGGGACACAGATACGCAGTATTTT. Translated: CASRGDTDTQYF. Combining the CDR3 with reference TRBV19 and TRBJ2-3 gives the whole variable domain DGGITQSPKYLFRKEGQNVTLSCEQNLNHDAMYWYRQDPGQGLRLIYYSQIVNDFQKGDIAEGYSVSREKKESFPLTVTSAQKNPTAFYLCASRGDTDTQYFGPGTRLTVL.

The table lists this clonotype with a few counts. The chain joins TRBV6-1 to TRBJ2-7; D is perhaps TRBD1 (6 bases). Germline CDR1 and CDR2: MNHNS and SASEGT. The V end was cut by 3 bases, the J end by 3 bases, with 9 bases between. This CDR3 is 13 amino acids long. CDR3 DNA sequence: TGTGCCAGCAGTGACAGGGGTTTCTACGAGCAGTACGTC. It specifies CASSDRGFYEQYV.

This clonotype came up a few times. This rearrangement joins TRBV6-2 or TRBV6-3 to TRBJ2-2; 12 bases line up with TRBD2. The junction had 4 bases not matched to a gene; V was cut back by 2 bases and J by 3 bases. Per the germline V gene, CDR1 is MNHEY and CDR2 is SVGEGT. The CDR3 covers 17 residues. The chain's CDR3 is CASSYPPSGGDTGELFF. As DNA, the CDR3 is TGTGCCAGCAGTTACCCCCCTAGCGGGGGGGACACCGGGGAGCTGTTTTTT.

The chain carries TRBV5-5 and TRBJ1-1; unclear D gene. The CDR3 sequence is 13 residues long. Germline CDR1 and CDR2: SGHKS and YYEKEE (reference sequence). V was pared by 2 bases and J by 4 bases, with 9 bases between. CDR3 protein: CASSFSARTEAFF. CDR3 sequence (DNA): TGTGCCAGCAGCTTTTCGGCCCGCACTGAAGCTTTCTTT.

V usage is TRBV2 and J usage is TRBJ2-2, with 10 bases identical to TRBD1. The CDR3 runs 17 residues. V shed 3 bases and J 1 base; nucleotides not matched to a gene: 5. The germline V gene encodes CDR1 SNHLY and CDR2 FYNNEI. This CDR3 reads CASSEGQGYWNTGELFF. CDR3 nucleotide sequence: TGTGCCAGCAGTGAGGGACAGGGGTATTGGAACACCGGGGAGCTGTTTTTT.

The V call is TRBV5-1, the J call TRBJ2-2; 8 bases are a match to TRBD2. The junction had 9 bases not matched to a gene; V was cut back by 3 bases and J by 2 bases. CDR3 length: 17 amino acids. Germline V CDR1 and CDR2: SGHRS, YFSETQ. The CDR3 sequence: CASSSLFSGENTGELFF. As DNA, the CDR3 is TGCGCCAGCAGCTCCCTCTTTAGCGGGGAAAACACCGGGGAGCTGTTTTTT.

In this sample, this clonotype turned up a few times. CDR3 sequence reads: CASSLVGDGYTF. In DNA, the CDR3 is TGTGCCAGCAGCTTAGTGGGGGATGGCTACACCTTC. This chain joins TRBV11-2 and TRBJ1-2; D may be TRBD1 (5 bases). V was clipped by 1 base and J by 6 bases, with 6 bases between them. The germline CDR1 and CDR2 sequences are SGHAT and FQNNGV. CDR3 size: 12 residues.

This clonotype was seen a handful of times. J is TRBJ1-1 and V is TRBV3-1, with D tentatively TRBD1 (5 bases). The V end was cut by 5 bases, the J end by 6 bases, with 7 bases between. The CDR3 covers 11 residues. In germline, CDR1 is LGHDT, CDR2 YNNKEL (reference sequence). This CDR3 reads CASSGAAEAFF. The CDR3 DNA is TGTGCCAGCAGCGGGGCAGCTGAAGCTTTCTTT.

The V call is TRBV5-1, the J call TRBJ1-1; D unclear. There are 14 residues in the CDR3. Trimming pared 2 bases from V and 1 base from J, leaving 9 bases between. Germline V CDR1 and CDR2: SGHRS, YFSETQ. The CDR3 nucleotides read TGCGCCAGCAGCTTTAGCCCGACGAACACTGAAGCTTTCTTT. This encodes CASSFSPTNTEAFF.

This clonotype was counted many times. CDR3 sequence (DNA): TGCGCCAGCAGTGCGGACTCTCACACCGGGGAGCTGTTTTTT. As protein: CASSADSHTGELFF. The chain uses TRBV10-1 and TRBJ2-2, with D tentatively TRBD2 (5 bases). CDR1 is WNHNN and CDR2 is SYGVQD in the germline V gene (reference sequence). The CDR3 loop spans 14 amino acids. V was cut by 4 bases and J by 3 bases, with 9 bases left in between.

This clonotype was detected only a few times. The chain uses TRBV11-2 and TRBJ2-3, with TRBD2 identical over 9 bases. Germline CDR1 is SGHAT and CDR2 is FQNNGV. This CDR3 contains 16 residues. With V trimmed by 5 bases and J by 3 bases, 9 bases remained unmatched. The chain's CDR3 is CASSQSASGATDTQYF. The CDR3 DNA follows: TGTGCCAGCAGCCAATCGGCTAGCGGGGCTACAGATACGCAGTATTTT.

This clonotype was observed a few times. V is TRBV5-4 and J is TRBJ1-6; TRBD1 matches at 11 bases. The germline CDR1 and CDR2 sequences are SGHNT and YYREEE (reference sequence). V dropped 5 bases and J dropped 10; count of bases not matched to a gene: 5. This CDR3 has 14 amino acids. In DNA, the CDR3 is TGTGCCAGCAGATCGGACAGGGGGCAATCACCCCTCCACTTT. Protein product: CASRSDRGQSPLHF.

This clonotype was counted a few times. The chain carries TRBV6-6 and TRBJ2-7; D gene unclear. Trimming took 4 bases from V and 7 from J, leaving 11 bases between them. CDR3 length: 12 amino acids. Germline V gene sequence: CDR1 MNHNY, CDR2 SVGAGI (reference sequence). CDR3 nucleotides: TGTGCCAGCAGTTTTGTAGGGTTAGAGCAGTACGTC. This translates into CASSFVGLEQYV.

This clonotype was detected only a few times. The rearrangement joins TRBV19 to TRBJ1-5; D remains ambiguous. The CDR3 is made up of 13 amino acids. CDR1 and CDR2 from the germline V gene are LNHDA and SQIVND (reference sequence). V was pared by 3 bases and J by 5 bases, with 8 bases between. The DNA of the CDR3 is TGTGCCAGTAGTATGCTGGCAGATCAGCCCCAGCATTTT. Its translation: CASSMLADQPQHF.